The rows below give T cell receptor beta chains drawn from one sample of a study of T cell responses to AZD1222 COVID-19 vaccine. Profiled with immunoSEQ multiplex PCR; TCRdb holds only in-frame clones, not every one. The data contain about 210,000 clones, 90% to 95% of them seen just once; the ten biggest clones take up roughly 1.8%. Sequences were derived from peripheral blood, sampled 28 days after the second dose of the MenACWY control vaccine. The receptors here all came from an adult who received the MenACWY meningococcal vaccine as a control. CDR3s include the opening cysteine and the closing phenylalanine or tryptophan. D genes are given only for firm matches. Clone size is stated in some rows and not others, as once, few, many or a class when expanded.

CDR3aa: CSDTREGGNTEAFF; CDR3nt: TGCAGCGACACCCGAGAGGGGGGGAACACTGAAGCTTTCTTT; abundance: -; v_gene: TRBV29-1; d_gene: -; j_gene: TRBJ1-1
CDR3aa: CASSLEGPYEQYF; CDR3nt: TGTGCCAGCAGCTTAGAGGGTCCCTACGAGCAGTACTTC; abundance: -; v_gene: TRBV5-4; d_gene: -; j_gene: TRBJ2-7
CDR3aa: CASATNLLNTEAFF; CDR3nt: TGCGCCAGCGCTACAAATTTACTGAACACTGAAGCTTTCTTT; abundance: -; v_gene: TRBV5-1; d_gene: -; j_gene: TRBJ1-1
CDR3aa: CASSLGAEWQGSGYTF; CDR3nt: TGTGCCAGCAGCTTAGGAGCAGAGTGGCAGGGATCTGGCTACACCTTC; abundance: -; v_gene: TRBV7-9; d_gene: -; j_gene: TRBJ1-2
CDR3aa: CASSTRRAGGNTGELFF; CDR3nt: TGTGCCAGCAGTACCCGCCGGGCGGGAGGTAACACCGGGGAGCTGTTTTTT; abundance: -; v_gene: TRBV5-4; d_gene: TRBD2; j_gene: TRBJ2-2
CDR3aa: CASSLEAGVTGELFF; CDR3nt: TGTGCCAGCAGCTTAGAAGCGGGAGTAACCGGGGAGCTGTTTTTT; abundance: -; v_gene: TRBV11-2; d_gene: TRBD2; j_gene: TRBJ2-2
CDR3aa: CASSYLRDYEQYF; CDR3nt: TGTGCCAGCAGTTACCTACGGGACTACGAGCAGTACTTC; abundance: -; v_gene: TRBV6-5; d_gene: -; j_gene: TRBJ2-7
CDR3aa: CASSLAGTANQPQHF; CDR3nt: TGTGCCAGCAGTTTGGCCGGGACAGCAAATCAGCCCCAGCATTTT; abundance: -; v_gene: TRBV28; d_gene: TRBD1; j_gene: TRBJ1-5
CDR3aa: CASSVHGQGAGYNEQFF; CDR3nt: TGTGCCAGCAGCGTCCATGGACAGGGGGCAGGCTACAATGAGCAGTTCTTC; abundance: -; v_gene: TRBV9; d_gene: TRBD1; j_gene: TRBJ2-1
CDR3aa: CASSETHGNQPQHF; CDR3nt: TGTGCCAGCAGCGAAACACACGGGAATCAGCCCCAGCATTTT; abundance: -; v_gene: TRBV9; d_gene: -; j_gene: TRBJ1-5
CDR3aa: CAWSVGSYYTF; CDR3nt: TGTGCCTGGAGTGTGGGGAGTTACTACACCTTC; abundance: -; v_gene: TRBV30; d_gene: -; j_gene: TRBJ1-2
CDR3aa: CASSPRSGRGGELFF; CDR3nt: TGTGCCAGCAGCCCCCGGAGCGGGAGAGGCGGGGAGCTGTTTTTT; abundance: -; v_gene: TRBV7-8; d_gene: TRBD2; j_gene: TRBJ2-2
CDR3aa: CASSDILSPQVNNSPLHF; CDR3nt: TGTGCCAGCAGTGATATCTTGAGCCCCCAAGTGAATAATTCACCCCTCCACTTT; abundance: -; v_gene: TRBV6-1; d_gene: -; j_gene: TRBJ1-6
CDR3aa: CSVPGPQGGEKLFF; CDR3nt: TGCAGCGTTCCAGGCCCCCAGGGGGGTGAAAAACTGTTTTTT; abundance: once; v_gene: TRBV29-1; d_gene: TRBD1; j_gene: TRBJ1-4
CDR3aa: CASSFTGPNEQFF; CDR3nt: TGTGCCAGCAGCTTCACAGGGCCCAATGAGCAGTTCTTC; abundance: -; v_gene: TRBV5-4; d_gene: -; j_gene: TRBJ2-1
CDR3aa: CASSPTGANEKLFF; CDR3nt: TGTGCCAGCAGCCCCACGGGCGCTAATGAAAAACTGTTTTTT; abundance: -; v_gene: TRBV9; d_gene: -; j_gene: TRBJ1-4
CDR3aa: CASSASGSGTDTQYF; CDR3nt: TGTGCCAGCAGCGCTAGCGGGAGCGGCACAGATACGCAGTATTTT; abundance: -; v_gene: TRBV7-3; d_gene: TRBD2; j_gene: TRBJ2-3
CDR3aa: CASSIAGGNNEQFF; CDR3nt: TGCGCCAGCTCGATAGCGGGGGGCAACAATGAGCAGTTCTTC; abundance: -; v_gene: TRBV5-1; d_gene: TRBD2; j_gene: TRBJ2-1
CDR3aa: CASSSMDRRGDEQYF; CDR3nt: TGCGCCAGCAGCTCAATGGACAGGAGAGGGGACGAGCAGTACTTC; abundance: -; v_gene: TRBV5-1; d_gene: TRBD1; j_gene: TRBJ2-7
CDR3aa: CASSPRPYDQPQHF; CDR3nt: TGTGCCAGCAGCCCCCGGCCGTATGATCAGCCCCAGCATTTT; abundance: once; v_gene: TRBV28; d_gene: -; j_gene: TRBJ1-5
CDR3aa: CASDGEKHF; CDR3nt: TGTGCCAGCGACGGTGAAAAGCATTTT; abundance: -; v_gene: TRBV2; d_gene: -; j_gene: TRBJ1-5
CDR3aa: CASSTDQGNTIYF; CDR3nt: TGTGCCAGCAGCACCGACCAGGGAAACACCATATATTTT; abundance: -; v_gene: TRBV5-4; d_gene: -; j_gene: TRBJ1-3
CDR3aa: CASSFRTGRETQYF; CDR3nt: TGTGCCAGCAGTTTTCGGACGGGAAGAGAGACCCAGTACTTC; abundance: -; v_gene: TRBV27; d_gene: -; j_gene: TRBJ2-5
CDR3aa: CASSYGRDISEKLFF; CDR3nt: TGTGCCAGCAGTTACGGCCGGGACATATCCGAAAAACTGTTTTTT; abundance: -; v_gene: TRBV6-6; d_gene: -; j_gene: TRBJ1-4
CDR3aa: CASSAWGQGKTEAFF; CDR3nt: TGCGCCAGCAGTGCATGGGGACAGGGGAAAACTGAAGCTTTCTTT; abundance: -; v_gene: TRBV10-2; d_gene: TRBD1; j_gene: TRBJ1-1
CDR3aa: CASSLEGGTIYGYTF; CDR3nt: TGTGCCAGCAGTTTAGAGGGGGGGACGATCTATGGCTACACCTTC; abundance: -; v_gene: TRBV28; d_gene: -; j_gene: TRBJ1-2
CDR3aa: CASSVGGSTEAFF; CDR3nt: TGTGCCAGCAGCGTAGGTGGATCCACTGAAGCTTTCTTT; abundance: -; v_gene: TRBV9; d_gene: -; j_gene: TRBJ1-1
CDR3aa: CASSYSASGANNEQFF; CDR3nt: TGTGCCAGCAGTTACTCCGCTAGCGGGGCCAACAATGAGCAGTTCTTC; abundance: -; v_gene: TRBV6-5; d_gene: TRBD2; j_gene: TRBJ2-1